A selection of T cell receptor beta chains follows, all from one sample in a study of T cell responses to AZD1222 COVID-19 vaccine. Method: immunoSEQ multiplex PCR; TCRdb's copy keeps in-frame clones and lacks some. The data contain around 72,000 clones, around 87% of them singletons. The starting material was peripheral blood, obtained on day 0 of AZD1222 vaccination. These receptors were obtained from an adult in good health. Each CDR3 is given with its conserved first and last residue. D genes are given only for firm matches. Size values are once, few and many counts, or a class for expanded clones, and some rows have none.

>.|TRBJ2-1|13|TRBV2|TRBD2
CASSLAGDNEQFF
TGTGCCAGCAGTCTAGCGGGGGACAATGAGCAGTTCTTC
>.|TRBJ2-7|14|TRBV24-1|.
CATSAGSPNYEQYF
TGTGCCACCAGTGCTGGGTCCCCTAATTACGAGCAGTACTTC
>few|TRBJ1-2|13|TRBV5-5|TRBD1
CASSLRQGYGYTF
TGTGCCAGCAGCTTGCGACAGGGGTATGGCTACACCTTC
>.|TRBJ2-7|14|TRBV28|TRBD2
CASRILGGGYEQYF
TGTGCCAGCAGGATCCTGGGGGGGGGCTACGAGCAGTACTTC
>.|TRBJ1-3|19|TRBV28|.
CASSFSLTRRGKSGNTIYF
TGTGCCAGCAGTTTTTCCCTTACACGCAGGGGAAAAAGTGGAAACACCATATATTTT
>.|TRBJ1-1|14|TRBV29-1|.
CSVLTPNMNTEAFF
TGCAGCGTTCTCACCCCAAACATGAACACTGAAGCTTTCTTT
>.|TRBJ1-2|15|TRBV3-1/TRBV3-2|.
CASRRAPGAGYGYTF
TGTGCCAGCAGGCGTGCTCCAGGGGCGGGCTATGGCTACACCTTC
>.|TRBJ1-1|13|TRBV28|.
CASRREVNTEAFF
TGTGCCAGCCGTCGGGAGGTCAACACTGAAGCTTTCTTT
>.|TRBJ1-6|16|TRBV28|.
CASQPGLTFYNSPLHF
TGTGCCAGCCAACCGGGACTGACTTTTTATAATTCACCCCTCCACTTT
>.|TRBJ1-1|11|TRBV20-1|.
CSAARDTEAFF
TGCAGTGCTGCCAGGGACACTGAAGCTTTCTTT
>.|TRBJ1-6|14|TRBV30|.
CAWTAGVFGSPLHF
TGTGCCTGGACCGCAGGGGTTTTTGGTTCACCCCTCCACTTT
>.|TRBJ1-4|15|TRBV30|.
CAWSPGWPTNEKLFF
TGTGCCTGGAGTCCAGGTTGGCCAACTAATGAAAAACTGTTTTTT
>.|TRBJ1-1|13|TRBV29-1|TRBD1
CSVERQGARRAFF
TGCAGCGTTGAACGACAGGGGGCTAGACGAGCTTTCTTT
>once|TRBJ1-1|18|TRBV7-4|.
CASSLVGAPEKPGPEAFF
TGTGCCAGCAGCTTAGTAGGGGCCCCAGAAAAACCTGGCCCTGAAGCTTTCTTT
>.|TRBJ1-1|16|TRBV7-2|.
CASSGTGKNMNTEAFF
TGTGCCAGCAGTGGGACGGGGAAAAATATGAACACTGAAGCTTTCTTT
>.|TRBJ2-7|16|TRBV5-4|TRBD1
CASSNPTRQGANEQYF
TGTGCCAGCAGCAACCCGACTCGACAGGGGGCGAACGAGCAGTACTTC
>.|TRBJ2-1|13|TRBV7-9|.
CASILGGYNEQFF
TGTGCCAGCATCCTTGGGGGTTACAATGAGCAGTTCTTC
>.|TRBJ1-2|13|TRBV29-1|.
CSVPEPGVSGYTF
TGCAGCGTCCCCGAGCCGGGGGTAAGTGGCTACACCTTC
>once|TRBJ1-2|15|TRBV25-1|TRBD1
CASSDNRDRGSGYTF
TGTGCCAGCAGTGACAACCGGGACAGGGGCTCTGGCTACACCTTC
>.|TRBJ1-4|15|TRBV13|.
CASSFSGGKDEKLFF
TGTGCCAGCAGCTTTAGTGGAGGGAAAGATGAAAAACTGTTTTTT
>.|TRBJ1-5|13|TRBV20-1|.
CSASFRLDQPQHF
TGCAGTGCTAGTTTCAGGTTAGATCAGCCCCAGCATTTT
>few|TRBJ1-2|12|TRBV29-1|.
CSVERQQRGYTF
TGCAGCGTTGAACGTCAACAGAGGGGCTACACCTTC
>.|TRBJ1-6|14|TRBV30|.
CAWSAYGVGSPLHF
TGTGCCTGGAGTGCTTATGGGGTTGGTTCACCCCTCCACTTT
>.|TRBJ1-2|15|TRBV7-2|.
CASSLLSSLVYGYTF
TGTGCCAGCAGCTTATTATCCTCCTTAGTCTATGGCTACACCTTC
>.|TRBJ2-7|14|TRBV30|.
CAWSAPPGLYEQYF
TGTGCCTGGAGTGCCCCCCCGGGATTGTACGAGCAGTACTTC
>.|TRBJ2-7|13|TRBV2|.
CASSFTGPYEQYF
TGTGCCAGCAGCTTCACAGGACCCTACGAGCAGTACTTC